The 5 T cell receptor beta chains given below trace back to one sample, sequenced in a study of OX40 agonist ivuxolimab in advanced cancers. Receptor amplification or capture employed the immunoSEQ multiplex PCR assay. Imported from immuneACCESS, the table was reduced by TCRdb to in-frame sequences with V and J called. These copies leave out some clones; in studies compared against another copy, an unresolved V gene accounts for under half, and the cause of the remainder is not known. Here the sample has 77,000 or so clones; about 92% occur a single time. Together, the top ten hold approximately 1.8% of the sample. The material was CD4+ or CD8+ T cells sorted from blood, obtained in a trial of the OX40 agonist ivuxolimab. Receptors were obtained from an adult with an advanced solid tumor such as melanoma, head and neck, liver or kidney cancer.

This chain connects TRBV28 to TRBJ2-7, with TRBD2 matching 14 bases. The germline CDR1 and CDR2 sequences are MDHEN and SYDVKM. This CDR3 region has 16 residues. V trimming: 2 bases; J trimming: 4 bases; junction bases outside the gene matches: 4. The CDR3 loop is CASSLVGTSGSYEQYF. Here the CDR3 DNA reads TGTGCCAGCAGTTTAGTCGGGACTAGCGGGAGTTACGAGCAGTACTTC. The variable domain in full, with the rest retrieved from reference TRBV28 and TRBJ2-7, is DVKVTQSSRYLVKRTGEKVFLECVQDMDHENMFWYRQDPGLGLRLIYFSYDVKMKEKGDIPEGYSVSREKKERFSLILESASTNQTSMYLCASSLVGTSGSYEQYFGPGTRLTVT.

The V and J genes are TRBV6-4 and TRBJ1-6; D is ambiguous. The CDR3 has 13 residues. Deletions cut 8 bases from V and 7 bases from J, with 12 bases between. Germline-derived CDR1 and CDR2 are MRHNA and SNTAGT. The CDR3 protein is CASGPETNSPLHF. CDR3 bases: TGTGCCAGCGGGCCGGAAACGAATTCACCCCTCCACTTT.

The rearrangement uses TRBV5-6 and TRBJ2-7, with 7 bases fitting TRBD2. Germline trimming cut 0 bases from V and 3 bases from J; bases unmatched to any gene: 6. There are 15 residues in the CDR3. Germline V lookup: CDR1 SGHDT, CDR2 YYEEEE. In nucleotides, the CDR3 is TGTGCCAGCAGCTTGGTTGGGGGGACTATCTACGAGCAGTACTTC. Its protein product is CASSLVGGTIYEQYF.

The J gene is TRBJ2-3, the V gene TRBV5-1; 8 bases line up with TRBD2. J lost 5 bases, V lost 1 base, and 6 bases had no gene match. The length of the CDR3 is 15 residues. The germline V gene has CDR1 SGHRS and CDR2 YFSETQ. CDR3 residues: CASSLRAGGQDTQYF. As DNA, the CDR3 is TGCGCCAGCAGCTTGAGGGCGGGGGGTCAAGATACGCAGTATTTT.

The gene calls are TRBV7-2 and TRBJ1-2, with 9 bases matching TRBD1. In germline, CDR1 is SGHTA, CDR2 FQGNSA. J was trimmed by 6 bases and V by 4 bases; bases with no gene match: 9. This CDR3 is built from 15 residues. In nucleotides, the CDR3 is TGTGCCAGCAGCTCAACGACAGGGGGTTGGGATGGCTACACCTTC. Translating gives CASSSTTGGWDGYTF.